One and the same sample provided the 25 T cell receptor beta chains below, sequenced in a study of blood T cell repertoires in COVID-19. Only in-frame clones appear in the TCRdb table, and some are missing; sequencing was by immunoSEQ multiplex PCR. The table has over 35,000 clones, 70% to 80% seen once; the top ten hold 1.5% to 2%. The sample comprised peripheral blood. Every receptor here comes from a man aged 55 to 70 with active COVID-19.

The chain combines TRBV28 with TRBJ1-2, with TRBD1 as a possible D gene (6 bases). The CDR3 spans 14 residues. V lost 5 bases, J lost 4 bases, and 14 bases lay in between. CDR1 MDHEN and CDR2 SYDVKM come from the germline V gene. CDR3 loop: CASSPGQIPYGYTF. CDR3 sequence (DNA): TGTGCCAGCAGTCCAGGACAGATTCCCTATGGCTACACCTTC.

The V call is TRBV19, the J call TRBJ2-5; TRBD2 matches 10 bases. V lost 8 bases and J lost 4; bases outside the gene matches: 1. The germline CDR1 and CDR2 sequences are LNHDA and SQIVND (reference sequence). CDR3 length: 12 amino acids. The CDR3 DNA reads TGTGCCAGTCGACTAGCGGGAGAGACCCAGTACTTC. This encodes CASRLAGETQYF. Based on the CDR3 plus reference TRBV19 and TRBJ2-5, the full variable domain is DGGITQSPKYLFRKEGQNVTLSCEQNLNHDAMYWYRQDPGQGLRLIYYSQIVNDFQKGDIAEGYSVSREKKESFPLTVTSAQKNPTAFYLCASRLAGETQYFGPGTRLLVL.

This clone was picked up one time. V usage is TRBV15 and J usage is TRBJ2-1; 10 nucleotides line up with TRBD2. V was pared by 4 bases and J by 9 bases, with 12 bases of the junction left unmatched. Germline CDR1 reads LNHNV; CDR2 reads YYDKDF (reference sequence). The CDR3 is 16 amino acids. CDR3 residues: CATSNPGASGSVEQFF. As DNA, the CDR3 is TGTGCCACCAGCAACCCCGGCGCTAGCGGGAGTGTTGAGCAGTTCTTC.

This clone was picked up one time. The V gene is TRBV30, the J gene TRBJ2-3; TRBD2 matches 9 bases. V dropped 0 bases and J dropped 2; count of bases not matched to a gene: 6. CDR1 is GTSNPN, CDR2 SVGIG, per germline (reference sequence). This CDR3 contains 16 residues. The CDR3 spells CAWSVGAGGHTDTQYF. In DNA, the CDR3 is TGTGCCTGGAGTGTAGGAGCGGGGGGACACACAGATACGCAGTATTTT. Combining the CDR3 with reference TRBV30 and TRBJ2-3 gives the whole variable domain SQTIHQWPATLVQPVGSPLSLECTVEGTSNPNLYWYRQAAGRGLQLLFYSVGIGQISSEVPQNLSASRPQDRQFILSSKKLLLSDSGFYLCAWSVGAGGHTDTQYFGPGTRLTVL.

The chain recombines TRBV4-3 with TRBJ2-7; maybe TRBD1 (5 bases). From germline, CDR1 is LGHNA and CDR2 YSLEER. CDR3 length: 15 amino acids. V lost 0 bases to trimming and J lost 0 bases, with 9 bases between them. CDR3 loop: CASSQEGAPSYEQYF. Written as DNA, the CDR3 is TGCGCCAGCAGCCAAGAAGGGGCCCCCTCCTACGAGCAGTACTTC.

CDR3 region: CASSLYLAGDEQFF. The CDR3 DNA sequence: TGTGCCAGCAGCTTGTATCTAGCGGGGGATGAGCAGTTCTTC. V is TRBV5-4 and J is TRBJ2-1; TRBD2 aligns across 10 bases. Losses at the gene ends were 1 base for V and 8 bases for J; bases not matched to a gene: 3. CDR3 size: 14 residues. Germline lookup yields CDR1 SGHNT and CDR2 YYREEE (reference sequence).

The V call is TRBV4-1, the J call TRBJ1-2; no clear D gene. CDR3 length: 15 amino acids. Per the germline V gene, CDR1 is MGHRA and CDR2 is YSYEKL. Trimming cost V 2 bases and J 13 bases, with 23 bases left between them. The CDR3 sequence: CASSQPERWFLGSTF. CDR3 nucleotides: TGCGCCAGCAGCCAACCAGAGCGCTGGTTCCTAGGAAGCACCTTC.

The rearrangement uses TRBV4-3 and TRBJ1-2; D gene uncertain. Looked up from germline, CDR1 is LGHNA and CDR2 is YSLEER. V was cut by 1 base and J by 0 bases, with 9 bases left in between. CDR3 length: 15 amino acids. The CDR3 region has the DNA TGCGCCAGCAGCCAAGCAGACATTGCTAACTATGGCTACACCTTC. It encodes CASSQADIANYGYTF.

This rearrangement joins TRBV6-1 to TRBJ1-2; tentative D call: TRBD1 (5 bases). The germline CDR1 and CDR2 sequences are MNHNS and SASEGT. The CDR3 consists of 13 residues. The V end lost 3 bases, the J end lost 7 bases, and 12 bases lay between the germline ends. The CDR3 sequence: CASSEARDAGYTF. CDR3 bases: TGTGCCAGCAGTGAGGCCAGGGATGCTGGCTACACCTTC.

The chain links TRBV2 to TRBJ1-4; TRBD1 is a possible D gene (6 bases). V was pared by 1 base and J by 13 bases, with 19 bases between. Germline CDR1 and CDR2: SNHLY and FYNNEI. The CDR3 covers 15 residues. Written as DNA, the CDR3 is TGTGCCAGCAGTGAAGAAGACAGGCCAGAAAAGGGACTGTTTTTT. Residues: CASSEEDRPEKGLFF. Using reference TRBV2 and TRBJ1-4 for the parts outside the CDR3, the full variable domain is EPEVTQTPSHQVTQMGQEVILRCVPISNHLYFYWYRQILGQKVEFLVSFYNNEISEKSEIFDDQFSVERPDGSNFTLKIRSTKLEDSAMYFCASSEEDRPEKGLFFGSGTQLSVL.

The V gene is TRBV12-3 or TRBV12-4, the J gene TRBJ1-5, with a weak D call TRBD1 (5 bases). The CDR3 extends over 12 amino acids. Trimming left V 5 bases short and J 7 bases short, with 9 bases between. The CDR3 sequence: CASSTGVQPQHF. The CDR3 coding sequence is TGTGCCAGCAGTACGGGGGTCCAGCCCCAGCATTTT.

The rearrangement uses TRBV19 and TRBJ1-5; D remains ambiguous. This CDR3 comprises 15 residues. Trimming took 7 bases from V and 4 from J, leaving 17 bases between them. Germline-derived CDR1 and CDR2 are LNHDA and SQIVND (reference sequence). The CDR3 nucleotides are TGTGCCAGTAAACCCATCGGAGTTTTTAATCAGCCCCAGCATTTT. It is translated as CASKPIGVFNQPQHF.

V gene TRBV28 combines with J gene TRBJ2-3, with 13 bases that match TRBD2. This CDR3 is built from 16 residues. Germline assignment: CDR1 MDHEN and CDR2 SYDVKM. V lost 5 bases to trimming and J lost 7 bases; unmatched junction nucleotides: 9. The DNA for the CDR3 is TGTGCCAGCAGTCCCCGGACTAGCGGGAGTCGGTATACGCAGTATTTT. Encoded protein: CASSPRTSGSRYTQYF.

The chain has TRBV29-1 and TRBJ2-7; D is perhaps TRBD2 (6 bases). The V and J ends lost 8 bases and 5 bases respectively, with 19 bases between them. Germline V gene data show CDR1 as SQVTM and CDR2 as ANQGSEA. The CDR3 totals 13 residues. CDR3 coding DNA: TGCAGCTCCCTACGGGGGACCCAGAACGAGCAGTACTTC. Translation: CSSLRGTQNEQYF.

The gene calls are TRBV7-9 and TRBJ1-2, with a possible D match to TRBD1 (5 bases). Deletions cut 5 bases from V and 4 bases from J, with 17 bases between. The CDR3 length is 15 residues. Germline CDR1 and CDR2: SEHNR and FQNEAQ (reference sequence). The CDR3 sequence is CASSPLGLATYGYTF. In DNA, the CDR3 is TGTGCCAGCAGCCCCCTGGGACTGGCAACCTATGGCTACACCTTC.

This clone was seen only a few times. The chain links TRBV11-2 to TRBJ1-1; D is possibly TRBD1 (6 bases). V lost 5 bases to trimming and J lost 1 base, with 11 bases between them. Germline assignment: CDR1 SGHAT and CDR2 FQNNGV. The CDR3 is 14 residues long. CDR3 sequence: CASSPTTGNTEAFF. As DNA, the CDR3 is TGTGCCAGCAGCCCAACGACAGGGAACACTGAAGCTTTCTTT.

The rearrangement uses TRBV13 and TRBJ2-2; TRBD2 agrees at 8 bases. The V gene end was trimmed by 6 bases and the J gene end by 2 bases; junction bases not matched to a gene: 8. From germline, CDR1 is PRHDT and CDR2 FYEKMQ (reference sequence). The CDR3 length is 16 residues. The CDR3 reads CASRTRGGVNTGELFF. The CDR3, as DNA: TGTGCCAGCAGAACTCGGGGGGGAGTCAACACCGGGGAGCTGTTTTTT.

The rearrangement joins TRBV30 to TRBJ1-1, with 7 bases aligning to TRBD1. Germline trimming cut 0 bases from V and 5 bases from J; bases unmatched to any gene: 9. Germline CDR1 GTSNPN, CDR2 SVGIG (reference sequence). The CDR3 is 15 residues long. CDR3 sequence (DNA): TGTGCCTGGAGTGTCTCGGCACAGGGGAGAACTGAAGCTTTCTTT. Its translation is CAWSVSAQGRTEAFF.

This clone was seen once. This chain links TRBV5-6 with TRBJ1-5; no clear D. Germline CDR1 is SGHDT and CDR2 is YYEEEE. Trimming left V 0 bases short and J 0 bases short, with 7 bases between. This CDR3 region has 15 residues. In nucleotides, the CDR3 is TGTGCCAGCAGCTTGGGTCCCGTTAGCAATCAGCCCCAGCATTTT. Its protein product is CASSLGPVSNQPQHF.

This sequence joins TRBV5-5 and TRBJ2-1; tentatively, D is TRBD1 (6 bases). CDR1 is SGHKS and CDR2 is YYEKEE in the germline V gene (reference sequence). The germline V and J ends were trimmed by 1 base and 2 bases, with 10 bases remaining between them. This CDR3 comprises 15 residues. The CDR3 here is CASSLFQGPYNEQFF. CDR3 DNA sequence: TGTGCCAGCAGCTTGTTCCAGGGGCCCTACAATGAGCAGTTCTTC. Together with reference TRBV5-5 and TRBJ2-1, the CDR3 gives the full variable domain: DAGVTQSPTHLIKTRGQQVTLRCSPISGHKSVSWYQQVLGQGPQFIFQYYEKEERGRGNFPDRFSARQFPNYSSELNVNALLLGDSALYLCASSLFQGPYNEQFFGPGTRLTVL.

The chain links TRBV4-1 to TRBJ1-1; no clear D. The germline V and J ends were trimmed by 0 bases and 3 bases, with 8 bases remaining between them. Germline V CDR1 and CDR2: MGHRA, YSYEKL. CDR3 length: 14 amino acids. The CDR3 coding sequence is TGCGCCAGCAGCCAAGATTCCGGGTACACTGAAGCTTTCTTT. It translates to CASSQDSGYTEAFF.

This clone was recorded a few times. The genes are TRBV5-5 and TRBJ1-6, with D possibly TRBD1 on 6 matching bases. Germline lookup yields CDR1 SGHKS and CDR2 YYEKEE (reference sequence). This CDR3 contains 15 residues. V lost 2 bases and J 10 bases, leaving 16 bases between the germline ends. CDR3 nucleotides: TGTGCCAGCAGCTTAACACAGGGTATGGAATCACCCCTCCACTTT. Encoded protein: CASSLTQGMESPLHF. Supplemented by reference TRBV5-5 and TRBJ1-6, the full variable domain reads DAGVTQSPTHLIKTRGQQVTLRCSPISGHKSVSWYQQVLGQGPQFIFQYYEKEERGRGNFPDRFSARQFPNYSSELNVNALLLGDSALYLCASSLTQGMESPLHFGNGTRLTVT.

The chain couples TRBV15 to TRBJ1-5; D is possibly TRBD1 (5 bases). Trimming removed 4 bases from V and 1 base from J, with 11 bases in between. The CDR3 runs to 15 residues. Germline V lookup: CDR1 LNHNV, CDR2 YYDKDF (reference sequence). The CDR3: CATSTLQESNQPQHF. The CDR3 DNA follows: TGTGCCACCAGCACTCTACAGGAAAGCAATCAGCCCCAGCATTTT.

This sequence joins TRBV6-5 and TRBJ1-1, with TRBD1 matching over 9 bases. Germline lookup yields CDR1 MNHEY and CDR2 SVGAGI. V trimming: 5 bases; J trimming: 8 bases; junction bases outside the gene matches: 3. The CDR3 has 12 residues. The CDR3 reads CASSPTGGEAFF. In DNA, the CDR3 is TGTGCCAGCAGTCCGACAGGGGGAGAAGCTTTCTTT.

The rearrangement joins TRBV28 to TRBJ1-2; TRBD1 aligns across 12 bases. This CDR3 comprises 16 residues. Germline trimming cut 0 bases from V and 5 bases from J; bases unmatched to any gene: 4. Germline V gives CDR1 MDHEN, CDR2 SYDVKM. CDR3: CASSLWGQGAAYGYTF. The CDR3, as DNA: TGTGCCAGCAGTTTATGGGGACAGGGGGCAGCTTATGGCTACACCTTC.